The 2 T cell receptor beta chains presented below share a single source sample, sequenced in a study of T-cell memory formation after mild COVID-19. MiXCR, applied by TCRdb to the 5' RACE reads, yields one record per CDR3 protein. The profile shows some 130,000 distinct CDR3 sequences, 15% to 20% of them singletons. The specimen was PBMCs or a T cell subset sorted from them (not recorded which). The receptors here all came from an adult woman who had mild COVID-19 (a few samples of this study predate the infection). Cell type and time point are not known.

The chain couples TRBV20-1 to TRBJ1-1, with D tentatively TRBD1 (5 bases). The V and J ends lost 3 bases and 2 bases respectively, with 13 bases between them. Looked up from germline, CDR1 is DFQATT and CDR2 is SNEGSKA (reference sequence). The CDR3 consists of 14 residues. Written as DNA, the CDR3 is TGCAGTGCTAGGCCGGACATTCGTAACACTGAAGCTTTCTTT. It specifies CSARPDIRNTEAFF.

The chain has TRBV3-1 and TRBJ2-2; 8 bases are a match to TRBD1. The CDR3 contains 16 residues. Germline lookup yields CDR1 LGHDT and CDR2 YNNKEL (reference sequence). With V trimmed by 2 bases and J by 0 bases, 2 bases remained unmatched. The CDR3 spells CASSQRQGTNTGELFF. The CDR3 DNA reads as TGTGCCAGCAGCCAACGACAGGGGACGAACACCGGGGAGCTGTTTTTT.